The TCR beta chain under discussion was sequenced for a study of regulatory T cells in long-lasting Graves disease. Study-wide points: Accuracy might have suffered from few samples. Newly diagnosed Graves' patients had higher TCR diversity than persistent ones. Tissue studied was limited to peripheral blood, excluding thyroid tissue.

This clonotype was recorded many times. Its target is not known. Relying on iRepertoire HTBI primers and Arm-PCR of CDR3 regions, the team built TCR beta libraries. MiXCR, applied by TCRdb to the multiplex PCR reads, yields one record per CDR3 protein. The sample carries a few hundred thousand distinct CDR3 sequences, approximately 16% recorded once. In germline, CDR1 is MDHEN, CDR2 SYDVKM. The CDR3 has 15 amino acids. Trimming took off 6 bases at V and 0 bases at J, with 12 bases between the two ends. Stated time point: newly diagnosed GD, antithyroid drugs for less than 3 months. Preparation of the TCR library used RNA extracted from PBMCs. In addition, the sample was reused for a study of T cells in Graves' hyperthyroidism and ophthalmopathy. That investigation notes: Expanded thyroid clonotypes (above 0.001) were mostly also found in blood.

The source is a man aged 35-49 years with Graves disease. This sequence joins TRBV28 and TRBJ1-3, with D uncertain. Specimen: peripheral blood mononuclear cells (PBMCs), collected at new diagnosis, from a patient treated with antithyroid drugs. The CDR3 sequence: CASSGSAISGNTIYF. DNA for the CDR3: TGTGCCAGCAGCGGGTCAGCAATCTCTGGAAACACCATATATTTT.